This TCR beta chain appears in the sequencing data of a study of T cell responses to AZD1222 COVID-19 vaccine. For the study at large: Second doses were pooled across both intervals (about 4 or about 12 weeks). Regarding the study as a whole: Vaccine-associated CD4 TCRs spanned spike, dominant at 160-218 and 743-854.

The repertoire was sequenced with immunoSEQ multiplex PCR; TCRdb's copy has only in-frame clones and lacks some. The profile covers some 110,000 clones, with approximately 89% appearing a single time and approximately 19% taken by the ten largest. The V gene end was trimmed by 3 bases and the J gene end by 6 bases; junction bases not matched to a gene: 9. Germline V gene data show CDR1 as LNHDA and CDR2 as SQIVND (reference sequence). The CDR3 covers 15 residues. On this clone: What it binds is not known.

The sequencing here drew on peripheral blood, taken on day 0 of AZD1222 vaccination. The V gene is TRBV19, the J gene TRBJ1-2; 8 bases are a match to TRBD1. The TCR sequence derives from an adult in good health. CDR3 protein: CASSIQGAEMDGYTF. The DNA for the CDR3 is TGTGCCAGTAGTATTCAGGGGGCGGAGATGGATGGCTACACCTTC. The full variable domain, rest sourced from reference TRBV19 and TRBJ1-2, is DGGITQSPKYLFRKEGQNVTLSCEQNLNHDAMYWYRQDPGQGLRLIYYSQIVNDFQKGDIAEGYSVSREKKESFPLTVTSAQKNPTAFYLCASSIQGAEMDGYTFGSGTRLTVV.